This TCR beta chain originates from a study of control samples from healthy donors and cancer patients. V dropped 3 bases and J dropped 6; count of bases not matched to a gene: 5. Germline V gives CDR1 SGHAT, CDR2 FQNNGV. The CDR3 is made up of 15 amino acids. Generated by immunoSEQ multiplex PCR, the TCRdb table keeps only in-frame clones and is missing some. The data contain about 130,000 clones, approximately 90% of them singletons. Sequences were obtained from blood. The chain employs TRBV11-2 and TRBJ2-3; 11 bases map to TRBD2. This sequence was found in a man aged 45-60 years in good health. The CDR3 loop is CASSFIAGGLDTQYF. Here the CDR3 DNA reads TGTGCCAGCAGCTTCATAGCGGGGGGGCTCGATACGCAGTATTTT.